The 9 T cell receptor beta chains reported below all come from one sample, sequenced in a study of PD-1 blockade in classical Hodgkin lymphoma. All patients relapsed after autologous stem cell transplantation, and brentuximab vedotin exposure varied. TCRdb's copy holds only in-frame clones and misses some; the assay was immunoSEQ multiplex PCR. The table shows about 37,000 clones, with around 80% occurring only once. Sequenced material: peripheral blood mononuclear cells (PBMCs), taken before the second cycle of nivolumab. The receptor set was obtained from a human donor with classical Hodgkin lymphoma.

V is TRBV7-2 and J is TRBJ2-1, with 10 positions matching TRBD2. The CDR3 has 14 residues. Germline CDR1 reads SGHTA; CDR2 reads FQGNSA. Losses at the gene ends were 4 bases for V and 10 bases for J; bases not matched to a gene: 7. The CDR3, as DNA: TGTGCCAGCAGCTCCCCTCTAGCGGGGGAGGAGCAGTTCTTC. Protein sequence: CASSSPLAGEEQFF.

The CDR3 DNA is TGTGCCAGCAGTGTCACAGGGGGCTCTGGAAACACCATATATTTT. It specifies CASSVTGGSGNTIYF. The rearrangement uses TRBV6-1 and TRBJ1-3, with 8 bases that match TRBD1. J was trimmed by 0 bases and V by 4 bases; bases with no gene match: 2. Germline CDR1 MNHNS, CDR2 SASEGT. CDR3 size: 15 residues.

This chain's CDR3 is CASSLAGWGGLPNPEAFF. CDR3 nucleotides: TGTGCCAGCAGCTTAGCTGGGTGGGGGGGCCTGCCCAATCCTGAAGCTTTCTTT. The rearrangement uses TRBV7-9 and TRBJ1-1; D is perhaps TRBD1 (6 bases). The CDR3 runs 18 residues. Trimming pared 0 bases from V and 6 bases from J, leaving 23 bases between. Germline loops: CDR1 SEHNR, CDR2 FQNEAQ (reference sequence).

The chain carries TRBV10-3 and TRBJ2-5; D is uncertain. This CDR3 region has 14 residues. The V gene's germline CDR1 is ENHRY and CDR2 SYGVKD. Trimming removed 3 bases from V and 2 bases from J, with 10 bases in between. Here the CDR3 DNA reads TGTGCCATCAGTGATCCCCGGCGGCAAGAGACCCAGTACTTC. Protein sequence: CAISDPRRQETQYF.

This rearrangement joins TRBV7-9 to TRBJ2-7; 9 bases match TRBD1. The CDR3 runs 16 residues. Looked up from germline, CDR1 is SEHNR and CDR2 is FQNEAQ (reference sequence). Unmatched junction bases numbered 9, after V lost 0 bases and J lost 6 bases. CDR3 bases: TGTGCCAGCAGCTTAGCGTTGGGACAGGGAAGGCGCGAGCAGTACTTC. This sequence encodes CASSLALGQGRREQYF. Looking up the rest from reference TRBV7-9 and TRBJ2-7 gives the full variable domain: DTGVSQNPRHKITKRGQNVTFRCDPISEHNRLYWYRQTLGQGPEFLTYFQNEAQLEKSRLLSDRFSAERPKGSFSTLEIQRTEQGDSAMYLCASSLALGQGRREQYFGPGTRLTVT.

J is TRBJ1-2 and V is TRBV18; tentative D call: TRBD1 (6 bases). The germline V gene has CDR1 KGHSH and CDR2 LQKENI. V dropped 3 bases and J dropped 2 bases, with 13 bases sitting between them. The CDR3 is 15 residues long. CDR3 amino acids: CASSPFGQGNYGYTF. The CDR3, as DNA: TGTGCCAGCTCACCCTTCGGGCAGGGGAACTATGGCTACACCTTC.

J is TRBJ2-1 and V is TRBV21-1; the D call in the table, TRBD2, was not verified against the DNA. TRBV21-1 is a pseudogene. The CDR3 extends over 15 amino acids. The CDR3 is CASRKERVVYNEQFF. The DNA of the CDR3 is TGTGCCAGCAGAAAGGAGCGCGTCGTCTACAATGAGCAGTTCTTC.

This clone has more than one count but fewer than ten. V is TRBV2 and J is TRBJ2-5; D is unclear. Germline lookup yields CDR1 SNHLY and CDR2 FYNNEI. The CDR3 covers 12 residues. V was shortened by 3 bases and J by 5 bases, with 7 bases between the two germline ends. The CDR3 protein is CASSDPWETQYF. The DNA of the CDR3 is TGTGCCAGCAGTGATCCGTGGGAGACCCAGTACTTC.

CDR3 DNA: TGTGCCAGCACTATAGAGGGAGTAGAGACCCAGTACTTC. This codes for CASTIEGVETQYF. This rearrangement joins TRBV6-6 to TRBJ2-5, with D maybe TRBD2 (5 bases). The CDR3 totals 13 residues. Trimming removed 7 bases from V and 4 bases from J, with 13 bases in between. Germline V CDR1 and CDR2: MNHNY, SVGAGI (reference sequence).